The entry below gives a single T cell receptor (beta chain) sequence along with its context. As handled by the study authors: Estimated nucleated cell counts came from reference gene primer amplification. Sequenced by immunoSEQ multiplex PCR; TCRdb stores in-frame clones only, minus some. D and trimming come from the DNA, and the V and J calls and clone size come from that table. This sample has fewer than 350,000 clones, with around nine tenths found just once. The data originate from a study of blood T cell repertoires in COVID-19. Study overall: The samples span acute and convalescent COVID-19 from the United States, Italy and Spain. PBMCs, B-cell-depleted T cells, or T cells provided the cDNA or gDNA that made up the material.

CDR3 length equals 14 residues. V lost 3 bases to trimming and J lost 5 bases, with 12 bases between them. Germline V gene lookup returns CDR1 SGHVS and CDR2 FNYEAQ. Sequencing was performed on peripheral blood. The clonotype was recovered from a man aged 40-49 years with active or convalescent COVID-19. The gene calls are TRBV7-6 and TRBJ2-3; the D gene is possibly TRBD2 (6 bases). The CDR3: CASSLGGPRDTQYF. As DNA, the CDR3 is TGTGCCAGCAGCTTGGGGGGACCGAGAGATACGCAGTATTTT.